This T cell receptor (beta chain) was identified in a study of blood T cell repertoires in COVID-19. The germline CDR1 and CDR2 sequences are MDHEN and SYDVKM. Between the trimmed V and J ends, which lost 6 bases and 1 base, there was a span of 9 bases. This CDR3 comprises 13 residues. Original analysis: By means of reference gene primer amplification, nucleated cell counts were estimated. TCRdb's table, derived via immunoSEQ multiplex PCR, lists solely in-frame clones and lacks some. V, J and clone size are those of that table, while D and trimming were read from the DNA. There are fewer than 200,000 clones in the sample; about nine tenths occur only once, and 25% to 30% lies in the top ten.

What was sequenced was peripheral blood. The chain couples TRBV28 to TRBJ1-1, with D perhaps matching TRBD1 (5 bases). The TCR sequence derives from a man aged 60 to 69 with acute or convalescent COVID-19. This CDR3 reads CASSLQENTEAFF. CDR3 sequence (DNA): TGTGCCAGCAGCCTACAGGAGAACACTGAAGCTTTCTTT.